The text below deals with one TCR beta chain. TCRdb keeps only in-frame clones here, not all; method: immunoSEQ multiplex PCR. This sample has 67,000 or so clones, with around four fifths found just once. The data were taken from a study of OX40 agonist ivuxolimab in advanced cancers. Trimming removed 5 bases from V and 0 bases from J, with 11 bases in between. Per germline, CDR1 SGHTA and CDR2 FQGTGA. This CDR3 spans 15 amino acids. Here the sequenced sample was CD4+ or CD8+ T cells sorted from blood, taken in a trial of the OX40 agonist ivuxolimab. The chain joins TRBV7-3 to TRBJ2-1; D remains unclear. This TCR was sampled from an adult with an advanced solid tumor such as melanoma, head and neck, liver or kidney cancer. The CDR3 DNA reads as TGTGCCAGCAGCCCTTCTCTGAACTCCTACAATGAGCAGTTCTTC. Translating it yields CASSPSLNSYNEQFF.